The source of this T cell receptor (beta chain) is a study of radiation and T cells in renal cell carcinoma. Overall study findings and caveats: Dominant CDR3 motifs occupied more repertoire in irradiated than control tumors.

Between the trimmed V and J ends, which lost 5 bases and 4 bases, there was a span of 12 bases. This CDR3 region has 13 residues. Germline CDR1 reads SQVTM; CDR2 reads ANQGSEA. Regarding this clone: What it binds is not known.

The treatment: 15 Gy SBRT to primary tumor, nephrectomy 4 weeks later. Libraries were prepared by immunoSEQ multiplex PCR; TCRdb keeps only in-frame clonotypes and omits some of them. The repertoire consists of fewer than 20,000 clones, with 55% occurring once and the leading ten covering approximately 10%. The chain couples TRBV29-1 to TRBJ1-5; D uncertain. The TCR originated in a man aged 45 to 65 with renal cell carcinoma. Sample: tumor tissue, taken from a patient whose treatment included radiotherapy and nephrectomy. The CDR3 DNA reads as TGCAGCGTTCTAACACAATCAAATCAGCCCCAGCATTTT. Protein sequence: CSVLTQSNQPQHF.